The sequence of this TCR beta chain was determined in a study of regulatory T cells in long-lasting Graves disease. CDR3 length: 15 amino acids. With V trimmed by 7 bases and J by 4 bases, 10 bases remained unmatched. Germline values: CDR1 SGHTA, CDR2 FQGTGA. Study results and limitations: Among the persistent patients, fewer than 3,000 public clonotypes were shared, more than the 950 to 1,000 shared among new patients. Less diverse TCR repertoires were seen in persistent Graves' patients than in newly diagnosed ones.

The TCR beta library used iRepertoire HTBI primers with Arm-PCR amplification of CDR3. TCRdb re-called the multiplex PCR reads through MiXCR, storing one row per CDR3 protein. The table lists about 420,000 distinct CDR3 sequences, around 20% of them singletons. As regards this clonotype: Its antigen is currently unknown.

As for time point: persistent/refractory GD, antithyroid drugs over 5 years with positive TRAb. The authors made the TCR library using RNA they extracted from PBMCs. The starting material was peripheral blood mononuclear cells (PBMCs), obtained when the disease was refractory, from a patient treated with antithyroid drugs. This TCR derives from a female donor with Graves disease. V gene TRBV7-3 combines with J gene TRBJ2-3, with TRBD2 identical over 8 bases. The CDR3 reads CASNNGGLVSDTQYF. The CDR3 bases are TGTGCCAGCAACAATGGGGGACTAGTCTCAGATACGCAGTATTTT.